These 8 T cell receptor beta chains were all obtained from the same sample, sequenced in a study of CD8 T cells in Susac syndrome (dated by TCRdb to the late 2010s). The library was generated by the immunoSEQ multiplex PCR assay. RNA was extracted using the RNeasy kit, and about 0.45 to 1 microgram was reverse transcribed with random hexamers. TCRdb reprocessed the public reads (quality trimming at Q25 with fastp, clone calling with MiXCR) and kept in-frame beta chains. When rows share a CDR3 protein, they turn into one entry using the most common DNA and genes. The sample table lists approximately 280,000 distinct CDR3 sequences, 85% of them with a count of one. Of the sample, 0.11% is held by the ten largest clones. Sequencing input: CD8+ T cells from PBMCs. The receptors were gathered from a human donor with multiple sclerosis.

This chain uses TRBV29-1 with TRBJ2-2; 7 nucleotides match TRBD1. The CDR3 is 15 residues long. Trimming took 5 bases from V and 4 from J; bases not matched to a gene: 10. The germline V gene encodes CDR1 SQVTM and CDR2 ANQGSEA. DNA of the CDR3: TGCAGCGTTCCTTCTGACAGGGCCCCCACCGGGGAGCTGTTTTTT. Its translation: CSVPSDRAPTGELFF.

The rearrangement links TRBV20-1 to TRBJ2-1; D is ambiguous. CDR3 length: 15 residues. Between the trimmed V and J ends, which lost 0 bases and 2 bases, there was a span of 11 bases. Looked up from germline, CDR1 is DFQATT and CDR2 is SNEGSKA (reference sequence). This CDR3 is CSARDPPPTYNEQFF. CDR3 nucleotides: TGCAGTGCTAGAGACCCCCCCCCAACCTACAATGAGCAGTTCTTC.

V usage is TRBV20-1 and J usage is TRBJ2-3, with D unclear. The CDR3 contains 13 residues. V was pared by 4 bases and J by 2 bases, with 10 bases between. Germline V lookup: CDR1 DFQATT, CDR2 SNEGSKA (reference sequence). For the CDR3, the DNA is TGCAGTGCTAAAGCCCCAGACACAGATACGCAGTATTTT. Translating it yields CSAKAPDTDTQYF.

The genes are TRBV27 and TRBJ2-3; 7 positions agree with TRBD2. The CDR3 sequence is 14 residues long. CDR1 and CDR2 (germline): MNHEY, SMNVEV (reference sequence). J was trimmed by 8 bases and V by 6 bases; bases with no gene match: 11. Here the CDR3 DNA reads TGTGCCAGCAGGTTACGAGGGAGGGTCGGTACGCAGTATTTT. This gives the protein CASRLRGRVGTQYF.

The gene calls are TRBV3-1 and TRBJ2-7, with D hard to call. CDR3 length: 13 amino acids. Germline V gene lookup returns CDR1 LGHDT and CDR2 YNNKEL (reference sequence). V was shortened by 1 base and J by 3 bases, with 7 bases between the two germline ends. The CDR3 bases are TGTGCCAGCAGCCAAGGCATCGGCTACGAGCAGTACTTC. It translates to CASSQGIGYEQYF.

The chain recombines TRBV9 with TRBJ1-1, with D maybe TRBD1 (6 bases). V lost 3 bases and J 4 bases, leaving 16 bases between the germline ends. This CDR3 contains 15 residues. Germline V CDR1 and CDR2: SGDLS, YYNGEE. CDR3 coding DNA: TGTGCCAGCAGCGGAGACAAGGGGGGGCGCACTGAAGCTTTCTTT. Translation: CASSGDKGGRTEAFF.

The rearrangement uses TRBV30 and TRBJ1-5; D may be TRBD1 (5 bases). Germline CDR1 GTSNPN, CDR2 SVGIG (reference sequence). The CDR3 has 13 residues. With 1 base removed from V and 8 bases from J, the gap between germline ends came to 12 bases. The CDR3 region has the DNA TGTGCCTGGAGTGGGAACGGGGCCGAGCCCCAGCATTTT. It encodes CAWSGNGAEPQHF.

This chain uses TRBV19 with TRBJ2-4, with 10 nucleotides matching TRBD1. Losses at the gene ends were 4 bases for V and 8 bases for J; bases not matched to a gene: 8. The CDR3 loop spans 15 amino acids. Germline values: CDR1 LNHDA, CDR2 SQIVND (reference sequence). The CDR3 sequence: CASSTRDRGLDIQYF. DNA for the CDR3: TGTGCCAGTAGTACCCGGGACAGGGGATTGGACATTCAGTACTTC.